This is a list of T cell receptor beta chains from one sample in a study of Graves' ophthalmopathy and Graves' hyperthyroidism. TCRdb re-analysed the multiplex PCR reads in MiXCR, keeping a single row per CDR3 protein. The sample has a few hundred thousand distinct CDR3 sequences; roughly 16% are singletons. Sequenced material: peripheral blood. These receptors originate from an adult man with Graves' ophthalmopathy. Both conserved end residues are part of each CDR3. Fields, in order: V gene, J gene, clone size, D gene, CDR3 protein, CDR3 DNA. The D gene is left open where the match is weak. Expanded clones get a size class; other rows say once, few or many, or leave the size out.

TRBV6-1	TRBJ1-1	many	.	CATGFRANTEAFF	TGTGCCACCGGCTTTCGCGCGAACACTGAAGCTTTCTTT
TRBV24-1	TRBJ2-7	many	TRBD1	CATSEGTGSDHSREQYF	TGTGCCACCAGTGAGGGGACAGGGTCGGACCACTCCCGCGAGCAGTACTTC
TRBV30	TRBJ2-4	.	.	CAWSDGGLAKNIQYF	TGTGCCTGGAGTGATGGGGGGCTAGCCAAAAACATTCAGTACTTC
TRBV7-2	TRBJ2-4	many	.	CASSLNPIHIQYF	TGTGCCAGCAGCTTAAACCCGATACACATTCAGTACTTC
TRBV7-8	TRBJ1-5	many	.	CASSSKGIISNQPQHF	TGTGCCAGCAGCTCAAAGGGAATCATTAGCAATCAGCCCCAGCATTTT
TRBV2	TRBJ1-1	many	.	CASSEVGQIAEAFF	TGTGCCAGCAGTGAAGTGGGACAAATTGCTGAAGCTTTCTTT
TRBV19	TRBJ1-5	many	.	CASSIVSGYSNQPQHF	TGTGCCAGTAGTATTGTGAGCGGTTACAGCAATCAGCCCCAGCATTTT
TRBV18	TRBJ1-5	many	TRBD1	CASSPEGQAGNQPQHF	TGTGCCAGCTCACCAGAGGGACAGGCCGGCAATCAGCCCCAGCATTTT
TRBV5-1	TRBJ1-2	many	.	CASSLAPPGLGNPGYTF	TGCGCCAGCAGCTTGGCCCCTCCGGGTCTTGGGAACCCTGGCTACACCTTC
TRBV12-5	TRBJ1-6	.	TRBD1	CASAQQGDNSPLHF	TGTGCTAGTGCCCAACAGGGGGATAATTCACCCCTCCACTTT
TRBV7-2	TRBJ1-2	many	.	CASSLGPSYGYTF	TGTGCCAGCAGCTTAGGGCCCAGCTATGGCTACACCTTC
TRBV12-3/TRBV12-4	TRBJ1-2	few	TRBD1	CASSLAGQAYGYTF	TGTGCCAGCAGTTTAGCGGGACAGGCCTATGGCTACACCTTC
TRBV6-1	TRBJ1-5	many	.	CASSEAWGDSNQPQHF	TGTGCCAGCAGTGAAGCGTGGGGAGATAGCAATCAGCCCCAGCATTTT
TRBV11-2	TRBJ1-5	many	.	CASSLTPGSSGVGQPQHF	TGTGCCAGCAGCTTAACCCCTGGATCTTCGGGGGTTGGGCAGCCCCAGCATTTT
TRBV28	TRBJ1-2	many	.	CASYPGRLANYGYTF	TGTGCGAGCTATCCAGGGCGTTTAGCTAACTATGGCTACACCTTC